These 21 T cell receptor beta chains share one sample of origin, sequenced in a study of metastatic and nonmetastatic thyroid tumors (TCRdb year 2020). None of the patients had been given any treatment before thyroid surgery. The method behind the library was PCR. Sequencing was carried out with an Illumina HiSeq 4000. The raw public reads went through TCRdb reprocessing: fastp at Q25, MiXCR clone calling, in-frame beta chains kept. Present in this sample are fewer than 35,000 clones, about 15% of which were seen just once. The ten largest clones capture around 19% of the sample. What was sequenced was blood. The source is a male donor with papillary thyroid cancer or a benign thyroid nodule (not recorded which). Some clones in this sample may be carry-over from other donors' samples.

The chain employs TRBV28 and TRBJ2-2; 7 bases map to TRBD2. This CDR3 contains 15 residues. V lost 6 bases to trimming and J lost 0 bases; unmatched junction nucleotides: 4. The germline V gene encodes CDR1 MDHEN and CDR2 SYDVKM. CDR3 sequence reads: CASRPTSSNTGELFF. The CDR3 nucleotides read TGTGCCAGCAGGCCGACTAGCTCGAACACCGGGGAGCTGTTTTTT. The full variable domain, its missing parts supplied by reference TRBV28 and TRBJ2-2, is DVKVTQSSRYLVKRTGEKVFLECVQDMDHENMFWYRQDPGLGLRLIYFSYDVKMKEKGDIPEGYSVSREKKERFSLILESASTNQTSMYLCASRPTSSNTGELFFGEGSRLTVL.

This clone was observed at least ten times. The chain combines TRBV5-1 with TRBJ2-1, with 7 bases aligning to TRBD2. The CDR3 spans 14 residues. Germline CDR1 is SGHRS and CDR2 is YFSETQ. V shed 4 bases, J shed 3 bases, and the junction held 4 bases outside the gene matches. In DNA, the CDR3 is TGCGCCAGCAGCGCCGGGACTAACTACAATGAGCAGTTCTTC. Its protein is CASSAGTNYNEQFF.

Concerning this clone itself: A much larger clone lies a single base off, so this may be a read error. The gene calls are TRBV29-1 and TRBJ1-4; maybe TRBD1 (6 bases). Trimming took off 4 bases at V and 8 bases at J, with 17 bases between the two ends. Germline V gives CDR1 SQVTM, CDR2 ANQGSEA. The CDR3 consists of 14 residues. Here the CDR3 reads CSVGGRGGSEKLFF. The CDR3 DNA follows: TGCAGCGTTGGGGGTAGGGGGGGCTCGGAAAAACTGTTTTTT.

The genes are TRBV11-2 and TRBJ1-4, with D tentatively TRBD1 (6 bases). Germline CDR1 is SGHAT and CDR2 is FQNNGV. This CDR3 is built from 18 residues. The V end lost 6 bases, the J end lost 6 bases, and 26 bases lay between the germline ends. CDR3 residues: CASSSGGGGSWADEKLFF. CDR3 DNA sequence: TGTGCCAGCAGTAGTGGGGGCGGGGGATCTTGGGCCGATGAAAAACTGTTTTTT.

This clone appeared many times. The gene calls are TRBV5-5 and TRBJ1-6; no definite D call. The ends were cut back, 2 bases at V and 8 bases at J, with 14 bases in the middle. Germline-derived CDR1 and CDR2 are SGHKS and YYEKEE (reference sequence). The length of the CDR3 is 15 residues. The CDR3: CASSLTPLWDSPLHF. The CDR3 coding sequence is TGTGCCAGCAGCTTAACGCCCCTGTGGGATTCACCCCTCCACTTT.

This clone was counted at least ten times. The chain recombines TRBV4-2 with TRBJ1-1, with TRBD1 as a possible D gene (5 bases). CDR3 size: 14 residues. Germline lookup yields CDR1 LGHNA and CDR2 YNFKEQ. The germline V and J ends were trimmed by 4 bases and 2 bases, with 11 bases remaining between them. The CDR3 DNA sequence: TGTGCCAGCAGCCGAGACAGCTTAAACACTGAAGCTTTCTTT. Residues: CASSRDSLNTEAFF.

This clone was detected ten times or more. V usage is TRBV28 and J usage is TRBJ1-1; TRBD1 agrees at 7 bases. V lost 6 bases, J lost 2 bases, and 9 bases stayed unmatched. CDR1 is MDHEN, CDR2 SYDVKM, per germline. This CDR3 is built from 15 residues. This CDR3 is CASRNDDRANTEAFF. CDR3 in DNA: TGTGCCAGCAGGAATGATGACAGGGCTAACACTGAAGCTTTCTTT.

This clone showed up many times. The V gene is TRBV5-1, the J gene TRBJ2-5, with 16 bases matching TRBD2. The germline gives CDR1 SGHRS, CDR2 YFSETQ. This CDR3 has 19 amino acids. Trimming at V came to 4 bases and at J to 0 bases, leaving 9 bases not matched to a gene. The CDR3 DNA follows: TGCGCCAGCAGCCCGGGGACTAGCGGGAGGGATCCGTACCAAGAGACCCAGTACTTC. Amino acid sequence: CASSPGTSGRDPYQETQYF. Combining the CDR3 with reference TRBV5-1 and TRBJ2-5 gives the whole variable domain KAGVTQTPRYLIKTRGQQVTLSCSPISGHRSVSWYQQTPGQGLQFLFEYFSETQRNKGNFPGRFSGRQFSNSRSEMNVSTLELGDSALYLCASSPGTSGRDPYQETQYFGPGTRLLVL.

This clone was seen ten or more times. The CDR3 DNA follows: TGTGCCAGTACTCCAGGTTTTTTGGGGTACACCGGGGAGCTGTTTTTT. Translation gives CASTPGFLGYTGELFF. The chain carries TRBV19 and TRBJ2-2, with unresolved D. Germline CDR1 is LNHDA and CDR2 is SQIVND (reference sequence). The germline V and J ends were trimmed by 7 bases and 3 bases, with 18 bases remaining between them. This CDR3 is built from 16 residues. Complete variable domain (other parts from reference TRBV19 and TRBJ2-2): DGGITQSPKYLFRKEGQNVTLSCEQNLNHDAMYWYRQDPGQGLRLIYYSQIVNDFQKGDIAEGYSVSREKKESFPLTVTSAQKNPTAFYLCASTPGFLGYTGELFFGEGSRLTVL.

Many counts were recorded for this clone. This rearrangement joins TRBV3-1 to TRBJ1-1; D possibly corresponds to TRBD1 (6 bases). Germline V gives CDR1 LGHDT, CDR2 YNNKEL (reference sequence). The CDR3 extends over 13 amino acids. Trimming pared 4 bases from V and 11 bases from J, leaving 17 bases between. CDR3 region: CASSRSLQGWAFF. In nucleotides, the CDR3 is TGTGCCAGCAGCCGAAGTTTACAGGGCTGGGCTTTCTTT.

This clone has a count of ten or more. The chain combines TRBV7-9 with TRBJ1-6; D unclear. Germline CDR1 SEHNR, CDR2 FQNEAQ (reference sequence). The CDR3 spans 12 residues. The V gene lost 4 bases and the J gene lost 15 bases, with 13 bases spanning the gap. Here the CDR3 DNA reads TGTGCCAGCAGCTCGACAAAGGAAAACCTCCACTTT. Translated, it gives CASSSTKENLHF.

This clone came up many times. The chain recombines TRBV6-1 with TRBJ2-7; TRBD2 might be the D (5 bases). Germline V gene lookup returns CDR1 MNHNS and CDR2 SASEGT. This CDR3 contains 12 residues. V shed 8 bases and J shed 0 bases, with 8 bases lying between them. The CDR3 sequence is CASARDSYEQYF. The DNA for the CDR3 is TGTGCCAGCGCACGGGACTCCTACGAGCAGTACTTC.

This chain links TRBV11-2 with TRBJ2-7, with 7 bases fitting TRBD2. The ends lost 2 bases at V and 8 bases at J; junction bases unmatched: 15. The CDR3 spans 16 residues. Looked up from germline, CDR1 is SGHAT and CDR2 is FQNNGV. DNA of the CDR3: TGTGCCAGCAGCTTACTCTCTGCGGGGGTGGTGGGGAAGCAGTACTTC. This translates into CASSLLSAGVVGKQYF.

The sample holds many counts of this clone. The identical CDR3 is also encoded by other nucleotide sequences in the sample. The chain carries TRBV4-3 and TRBJ1-6; the D gene is possibly TRBD1 (6 bases). The germline V gene encodes CDR1 LGHNA and CDR2 YSLEER. Trimming pared 0 bases from V and 9 bases from J, leaving 15 bases between. This CDR3 is built from 16 residues. In nucleotides, the CDR3 is TGCGCCAGCAGCCAAGAGCACTTGGGGGGCGGTTCACCCCTCCACTTT. Its translation is CASSQEHLGGGSPLHF.

This clone was observed a few times. CDR3 coding DNA: TGTGCCAGCAGACTAGCGGAAAGCTCCTACAATGAGCAGTTCTTC. Protein product: CASRLAESSYNEQFF. The chain combines TRBV5-4 with TRBJ2-1; 8 bases are a match to TRBD2. CDR1 SGHNT and CDR2 YYREEE come from the germline V gene (reference sequence). Unmatched junction bases numbered 4, after V lost 5 bases and J lost 0 bases. This CDR3 spans 15 amino acids.

In its sample, this clone was seen many times. The chain joins TRBV19 to TRBJ1-4; perhaps TRBD1 as D (6 bases). CDR1 and CDR2 (germline): LNHDA, SQIVND (reference sequence). This CDR3 has 15 residues. CDR3 DNA sequence: TGTGCTGGGGGGGCGCAGTACGGAGGTCATGAAAAACTGTTTTTT. This gives the protein CAGGAQYGGHEKLFF.

This clone was counted many times. V and J are TRBV4-3 and TRBJ1-1; no clear D. The CDR3 sequence is 15 residues long. V was trimmed by 4 bases and J by 4 bases, leaving 16 bases between them. The germline V gene has CDR1 LGHNA and CDR2 YSLEER. The CDR3 nucleotides read TGCGCCAGCAGCCCGAGCGCAGGAGGGAGCACTGAAGCTTTCTTT. This sequence encodes CASSPSAGGSTEAFF.

The chain has TRBV19 and TRBJ1-5, with D uncertain. With 5 bases removed from V and 0 bases from J, the gap between germline ends came to 14 bases. Germline values: CDR1 LNHDA, CDR2 SQIVND (reference sequence). The CDR3 spans 16 residues. CDR3 DNA: TGTGCCAGTAGTCCCTCTTCGCCTAATAGCAATCAGCCCCAGCATTTT. It encodes CASSPSSPNSNQPQHF.

In this sample, this clone turned up many times. Lacking the conserved final phenylalanine or tryptophan, this CDR3 likely reflects a read error. The rearrangement links TRBV27 to TRBJ2-6; 7 bases are a match to TRBD1. The length of the CDR3 is 16 residues. The trim removed 4 bases at V and 5 bases at J, leaving 8 bases unmatched. Per germline, CDR1 MNHEY and CDR2 SMNVEV (reference sequence). The CDR3 reads CASSWTGQLWANVLTS. CDR3 coding DNA: TGTGCCAGCAGTTGGACGGGACAGCTCTGGGCCAACGTCCTGACTTCC.

In its sample, this clone was seen many times. This sequence joins TRBV5-1 and TRBJ1-1; 9 bases are shared with TRBD1. V dropped 3 bases and J dropped 0; count of bases not matched to a gene: 9. Germline V gene lookup returns CDR1 SGHRS and CDR2 YFSETQ. The CDR3 consists of 17 residues. The CDR3 DNA reads as TGCGCCAGCAGCTATACAGGGGGCTTTACCATGAACACTGAAGCTTTCTTT. This encodes CASSYTGGFTMNTEAFF.

This clone occurred many times. V is TRBV12-3 or TRBV12-4 and J is TRBJ1-1, with TRBD1 matching 9 bases. This CDR3 has 14 residues. J lost 6 bases, V lost 2 bases, and 4 bases had no gene match. The CDR3 region has the DNA TGTGCCAGCAGTTTAACAGGGGGCTTTGCTGAAGCTTTCTTT. It yields the protein CASSLTGGFAEAFF.